This entry is about one T cell receptor (beta chain). Antigen specificity is unknown. The sample originates from a study of CD8+CD57+ T cells in acquired aplastic anemia. Findings of the study overall: Controls and patients did not differ significantly in CD8+ Simpson's diversity. Patients had roughly 30 CD8+ CDR3 sequences in common with controls (the shared set).

Germline CDR1 is SGDLS and CDR2 is YYNGEE. J was trimmed by 11 bases and V by 2 bases; bases with no gene match: 11. CDR3 length: 15 residues. Those patients picked for sequencing had displayed CD8+CD57+ cell expansion on flow cytometry. No therapy was given to patients before blood sampling. Researchers used genomic DNA as the template to profile TCR beta VDJ and CDR3. Each CDR3 protein gets one entry after TCRdb re-called the reads with MiXCR. The table lists about 200,000 distinct CDR3 sequences, over 40% of them singletons. Sample: sorted CD4+, CD8+, or CD8+CD57+ T cells (not recorded which) from PBMCs. The clonotype comes from a human donor with aplastic anemia. The chain carries TRBV9 and TRBJ2-3, with 10 nucleotides matching TRBD1. The DNA for the CDR3 is TGTGCCAGCAGCGTCCATGACAGGGGGCTATACGAGCAGTATTTT. Translating it yields CASSVHDRGLYEQYF.